What follows are 8 T cell receptor beta chains derived from one specimen sequenced in a study of PD-1 blockade in classical Hodgkin lymphoma. The assay was immunoSEQ multiplex PCR, and TCRdb's table has in-frame clones only and misses some. The sample holds about 110,000 clones, 89% seen once. No patient escaped relapse after autologous stem cell transplantation, and brentuximab vedotin exposure varied. The material was peripheral blood mononuclear cells (PBMCs), obtained before the second cycle of nivolumab. All receptors come from a human donor with classical Hodgkin lymphoma.

V and J are TRBV7-9 and TRBJ2-7, with 11 bases that match TRBD2. Germline V gene lookup returns CDR1 SEHNR and CDR2 FQNEAQ (reference sequence). This CDR3 is built from 17 residues. The J segment lost 0 bases and the V segment lost 4 bases, leaving 8 bases of the junction unmatched. The CDR3: CASSSRLSGRVSYEQYF. The CDR3 DNA reads TGTGCCAGCAGCTCCAGACTTAGCGGGAGGGTCTCCTACGAGCAGTACTTC. Full variable domain (remainder filled in from reference TRBV7-9 and TRBJ2-7): DTGVSQNPRHKITKRGQNVTFRCDPISEHNRLYWYRQTLGQGPEFLTYFQNEAQLEKSRLLSDRFSAERPKGSFSTLEIQRTEQGDSAMYLCASSSRLSGRVSYEQYFGPGTRLTVT.

The V and J genes are TRBV6-4 and TRBJ1-5; 8 positions agree with TRBD1. V gave up 4 bases and J gave up 7 bases; unmatched junction bases: 6. The germline gives CDR1 MRHNA, CDR2 SNTAGT. This CDR3 is built from 14 residues. The DNA for the CDR3 is TGTGCCAGCAGTGCGAATCCAGGGGGCCAGCCCCAGCATTTT. Encoded protein: CASSANPGGQPQHF.

This chain connects TRBV6-5 to TRBJ2-7, with 10 bases that match TRBD2. The V gene end was trimmed by 6 bases and the J gene end by 4 bases; junction bases not matched to a gene: 6. There are 14 residues in the CDR3. The germline V gene encodes CDR1 MNHEY and CDR2 SVGAGI. This chain's CDR3 is CASRDLAGDYEQYF. CDR3 bases: TGTGCCAGCAGGGACCTAGCGGGGGATTACGAGCAGTACTTC.

The CDR3 region is CAISERQGNTEAFF. Here the CDR3 DNA reads TGTGCCATCAGTGAACGCCAGGGGAACACTGAAGCTTTCTTT. The chain combines TRBV10-3 with TRBJ1-1, with D tentatively TRBD1 (5 bases). The CDR3 loop spans 14 amino acids. V dropped 3 bases and J dropped 1 base, with 9 bases sitting between them. CDR1 and CDR2 from the germline V gene are ENHRY and SYGVKD.

This clone was seen once. The chain links TRBV7-2 to TRBJ2-2; 10 bases are shared with TRBD1. This CDR3 spans 17 amino acids. The trim removed 4 bases at V and 7 bases at J, leaving 12 bases unmatched. The germline V gene encodes CDR1 SGHTA and CDR2 FQGNSA. Here the CDR3 reads CASSSVVGQGESGELFF. The CDR3 nucleotides read TGTGCCAGCAGCTCCGTAGTTGGACAGGGGGAGAGCGGGGAGCTGTTTTTT. Variable domain in full (rest from reference TRBV7-2 and TRBJ2-2): GAGVSQSPSNKVTEKGKDVELRCDPISGHTALYWYRQSLGQGLEFLIYFQGNSAPDKSGLPSDRFSAERTGGSVSTLTIQRTQQEDSAVYLCASSSVVGQGESGELFFGEGSRLTVL.

V and J are TRBV7-9 and TRBJ1-5; a possible D gene is TRBD1 (5 bases). The CDR3 sequence is 15 residues long. V dropped 5 bases and J dropped 2 bases, with 13 bases sitting between them. Germline V gene sequence: CDR1 SEHNR, CDR2 FQNEAQ (reference sequence). The DNA for the CDR3 is TGTGCCAGCAGCACTGGGGACTTTCGCAATCAGCCCCAGCATTTT. This codes for CASSTGDFRNQPQHF.

This clone was observed a single time. Other DNA sequences in this sample translate to the same CDR3. The V call is TRBV7-9, the J call TRBJ1-4; TRBD1 agrees at 7 bases. V lost 3 bases, J lost 8 bases, and 9 bases stayed unmatched. CDR1 and CDR2 (germline): SEHNR, FQNEAQ (reference sequence). This CDR3 is 15 amino acids long. The CDR3 reads CASSFGQGVNEKLFF. CDR3 DNA: TGTGCCAGCAGCTTCGGGCAGGGGGTTAACGAAAAACTGTTTTTT.

The gene calls are TRBV15 and TRBJ2-7; D gene uncertain. From germline, CDR1 is LNHNV and CDR2 YYDKDF (reference sequence). Between the trimmed V and J ends, which lost 4 bases and 4 bases, there was a span of 17 bases. The CDR3 consists of 15 residues. DNA of the CDR3: TGTGCCACCAGCAAGGCCTTGGAGAGAGGTTACGAGCAGTACTTC. Residues: CATSKALERGYEQYF.